This is a list of T cell receptor beta chains from one sample in a study of blood T cell repertoires in COVID-19. Profiling relied on immunoSEQ multiplex PCR, and the TCRdb table lists in-frame clones only, not all of them. The data show a few hundred thousand clones, with 90% seen just once and 0.6% to 0.7% held by the top ten. Sequenced input: PBMCs or T cells enriched from blood (not recorded which). These receptors came from a man aged 18 to 30 who had recovered from COVID-19. CDR3s include the opening cysteine and the closing phenylalanine or tryptophan. Fields, in order: V gene, clone size, D gene, J gene, CDR3 DNA, CDR3 protein. A D gene is named only where the DNA matches it firmly. Clone sizes are given selectively: once, few, many, or a class where the clone is expanded.

V gene: TRBV7-6
clone size: .
D gene: .
J gene: TRBJ1-3
CDR3 DNA: TGTGCCAGCAGCTTAACCCCTAAGTCTGGAAACACCATATATTTT
CDR3 protein: CASSLTPKSGNTIYF

V gene: TRBV5-4
clone size: .
D gene: TRBD1
J gene: TRBJ1-2
CDR3 DNA: TGTGCCAGCAGCTCATGGACAGGGGGTGGCTACACCTTC
CDR3 protein: CASSSWTGGGYTF

V gene: TRBV4-1
clone size: .
D gene: .
J gene: TRBJ2-1
CDR3 DNA: TGCGCCAGCAGCCAAGGGAGGGAGTTCTCCAATGAGCAGTTCTTC
CDR3 protein: CASSQGREFSNEQFF

V gene: TRBV5-6
clone size: .
D gene: TRBD2
J gene: TRBJ2-5
CDR3 DNA: TGTGCCAGCAGAAGGGGACTACAAGAAGAGACCCAGTACTTC
CDR3 protein: CASRRGLQEETQYF

V gene: TRBV4-1
clone size: few
D gene: .
J gene: TRBJ1-3
CDR3 DNA: TGCGCCAGCAGCAAATACAGCTCTGGAAACACCATATATTTT
CDR3 protein: CASSKYSSGNTIYF

V gene: TRBV2
clone size: .
D gene: .
J gene: TRBJ2-5
CDR3 DNA: TGTGCCAGCAGTCGGACTGTTAAAGAGACCCAGTACTTC
CDR3 protein: CASSRTVKETQYF

V gene: TRBV28
clone size: .
D gene: TRBD2
J gene: TRBJ2-1
CDR3 DNA: TGTGCCAGCAGTTTAGGGCTAGCGGGAGGGAATTCCTACAATGAGCAGTTCTTC
CDR3 protein: CASSLGLAGGNSYNEQFF

V gene: TRBV5-5
clone size: .
D gene: .
J gene: TRBJ2-3
CDR3 DNA: TGTGCCAGCAGCTTGCAGATCACAGATACGCAGTATTTT
CDR3 protein: CASSLQITDTQYF

V gene: TRBV18
clone size: .
D gene: TRBD1
J gene: TRBJ2-2
CDR3 DNA: TGTGCCAGCTCACCTTGGGACAGGGGCCTATCACCCGGGGAGCTGTTTTTT
CDR3 protein: CASSPWDRGLSPGELFF

V gene: TRBV11-3
clone size: .
D gene: TRBD1
J gene: TRBJ1-2
CDR3 DNA: TGTGCCAGCAGCTTGGGGACAGACCACCTTGGCTACACCTTC
CDR3 protein: CASSLGTDHLGYTF

V gene: TRBV2
clone size: .
D gene: .
J gene: TRBJ1-4
CDR3 DNA: TGTGCCACTGGGGGGGCGGCGGATGAAAAACTGTTTTTT
CDR3 protein: CATGGAADEKLFF

V gene: TRBV5-1
clone size: .
D gene: .
J gene: TRBJ1-5
CDR3 DNA: TGCGCCAGCAGCTTGGGAACAGCCCCCAATCAGCCCCAGCATTTT
CDR3 protein: CASSLGTAPNQPQHF

V gene: TRBV11-2
clone size: .
D gene: TRBD1
J gene: TRBJ2-7
CDR3 DNA: TGTGCCAGCAGCTTAGGACAGGGGTTCTCGGAGCAGTACTTC
CDR3 protein: CASSLGQGFSEQYF

V gene: TRBV27
clone size: .
D gene: TRBD1
J gene: TRBJ1-2
CDR3 DNA: TGTGCCAGCAGTGCCTCCGGACAGGGGTACGGTGGCTACACCTTC
CDR3 protein: CASSASGQGYGGYTF

V gene: TRBV3-1/TRBV3-2
clone size: .
D gene: TRBD1
J gene: TRBJ2-5
CDR3 DNA: TGTGCCAGCAGTATTACAGGGGGCCAAGAGACCCAGTACTTC
CDR3 protein: CASSITGGQETQYF

V gene: TRBV6-1
clone size: .
D gene: TRBD1
J gene: TRBJ1-3
CDR3 DNA: TGTGCCAGCAGTGAATGGGACAGGGGGCGCAAAGGAAACACCATATATTTT
CDR3 protein: CASSEWDRGRKGNTIYF

V gene: TRBV10-3
clone size: .
D gene: TRBD1
J gene: TRBJ2-3
CDR3 DNA: TGTGCCATCAGCGGGACAGGTAGCACAGATACGCAGTATTTT
CDR3 protein: CAISGTGSTDTQYF

V gene: TRBV25-1
clone size: .
D gene: .
J gene: TRBJ1-1
CDR3 DNA: TGTGCCAGCAGCCAAGGGGGATACACTGAAGCTTTCTTT
CDR3 protein: CASSQGGYTEAFF

V gene: TRBV5-1
clone size: few
D gene: .
J gene: TRBJ2-2
CDR3 DNA: TGCGCCAGCAGCTTAGCGAAACTAGACACCGGGGAGCTGTTTTTT
CDR3 protein: CASSLAKLDTGELFF

V gene: TRBV29-1
clone size: .
D gene: TRBD1
J gene: TRBJ1-5
CDR3 DNA: TGCAGCGCCGCACAGGGGACCGGTCAGCCCCAGCATTTT
CDR3 protein: CSAAQGTGQPQHF

V gene: TRBV12-5
clone size: .
D gene: .
J gene: TRBJ1-2
CDR3 DNA: TGTGCTAGTGGGAGGGAGTCTAACTATGGCTACACCTTC
CDR3 protein: CASGRESNYGYTF

V gene: TRBV19
clone size: .
D gene: .
J gene: TRBJ1-6
CDR3 DNA: TGTGCCAGTAGTATTACGGAGGATTCACCCCTCCACTTT
CDR3 protein: CASSITEDSPLHF

V gene: TRBV18
clone size: .
D gene: .
J gene: TRBJ1-2
CDR3 DNA: TGTGCCAGCTCACCTGACAGTGACTATGGCTACACCTTC
CDR3 protein: CASSPDSDYGYTF

V gene: TRBV5-1
clone size: .
D gene: .
J gene: TRBJ1-1
CDR3 DNA: TGCGCCAGCAGCCTAGGACAGAAGTACACTGAAGCTTTCTTT
CDR3 protein: CASSLGQKYTEAFF

V gene: TRBV7-2
clone size: .
D gene: .
J gene: TRBJ2-1
CDR3 DNA: TGTGCCAGTACTCCAAGCTCCTACAATGAGCAGTTCTTC
CDR3 protein: CASTPSSYNEQFF

V gene: TRBV7-3
clone size: .
D gene: TRBD2
J gene: TRBJ2-1
CDR3 DNA: TGTGCCAGCAGTTATACCCCCGGGACTAGTTTGAATGAGCAGTTCTTC
CDR3 protein: CASSYTPGTSLNEQFF

V gene: TRBV10-3
clone size: .
D gene: TRBD1
J gene: TRBJ1-1
CDR3 DNA: TGTGCCATCAACTCAGGGGGAACAGATGAAGCTTTCTTT
CDR3 protein: CAINSGGTDEAFF

V gene: TRBV3-1/TRBV3-2
clone size: .
D gene: TRBD1
J gene: TRBJ1-2
CDR3 DNA: TGTGCCAGCAGCCAAGGGACAGGCCCCCCCTATGGCTACACCTTC
CDR3 protein: CASSQGTGPPYGYTF

V gene: TRBV2
clone size: few
D gene: .
J gene: TRBJ2-3
CDR3 DNA: TGTGCCAGCAGTGAGCGTCTTCCAACAGATACGCAGTATTTT
CDR3 protein: CASSERLPTDTQYF

V gene: TRBV11-2
clone size: .
D gene: .
J gene: TRBJ1-1
CDR3 DNA: TGTGCCAGCAGCTTAGCCCGGGACATCGTCACTGAAGCTTTCTTT
CDR3 protein: CASSLARDIVTEAFF

V gene: TRBV7-9
clone size: .
D gene: .
J gene: TRBJ1-6
CDR3 DNA: TGTGCCAGCCGACCCAGGGGTACCTATAATTCACCCCTCCACTTT
CDR3 protein: CASRPRGTYNSPLHF

V gene: TRBV2
clone size: .
D gene: TRBD1
J gene: TRBJ1-2
CDR3 DNA: TGTGCCAGCAGGACAAGGACAGGGACGTATTATGGCTACACCTTC
CDR3 protein: CASRTRTGTYYGYTF

V gene: TRBV4-1
clone size: .
D gene: .
J gene: TRBJ1-2
CDR3 DNA: TGCGCCAGCAGCCAAGAACGGGGAGACTATGGCTACACCTTC
CDR3 protein: CASSQERGDYGYTF

V gene: TRBV2
clone size: .
D gene: .
J gene: TRBJ1-1
CDR3 DNA: TGTGCCAGCAGGCGGACAGTAATGAACACTGAAGCTTTCTTT
CDR3 protein: CASRRTVMNTEAFF

V gene: TRBV18
clone size: .
D gene: .
J gene: TRBJ1-5
CDR3 DNA: TGTGCCAGCTCACCGGCGGGGGTTGGCGACAATCAGCCCCAGCATTTT
CDR3 protein: CASSPAGVGDNQPQHF

V gene: TRBV6-4
clone size: .
D gene: .
J gene: TRBJ1-1
CDR3 DNA: TGTGCCAGCAAAGGGGCGACGGGAGCTTTCTTT
CDR3 protein: CASKGATGAFF

V gene: TRBV7-8
clone size: .
D gene: TRBD1
J gene: TRBJ1-1
CDR3 DNA: TGTGCCAGCAGCTTAGCGCTAGGGGGCAACACTGAAGCTTTCTTT
CDR3 protein: CASSLALGGNTEAFF

V gene: TRBV5-8
clone size: .
D gene: .
J gene: TRBJ1-4
CDR3 DNA: TGTGCCAGCAGCTTTCAAACAGGGCGAGAAAAACTGTTTTTT
CDR3 protein: CASSFQTGREKLFF

V gene: TRBV2
clone size: .
D gene: TRBD1
J gene: TRBJ1-4
CDR3 DNA: TGTGCCAGCAGTGGGGAGGGGACAGGTCTTGAAAAACTGTTTTTT
CDR3 protein: CASSGEGTGLEKLFF

V gene: TRBV2
clone size: .
D gene: .
J gene: TRBJ1-5
CDR3 DNA: TGTGCCAGCAGAGCGGACCAGCAAAGCAATCAGCCCCAGCATTTT
CDR3 protein: CASRADQQSNQPQHF

V gene: TRBV4-1
clone size: .
D gene: .
J gene: TRBJ2-3
CDR3 DNA: TGCGCCAGCAGCCAAGTAGGAGGTACGCAGTATTTT
CDR3 protein: CASSQVGGTQYF

V gene: TRBV27
clone size: .
D gene: TRBD1
J gene: TRBJ2-3
CDR3 DNA: TGTGCCAGCTGCCGGGACAGGGGGTTAACAGATACGCAGTATTTT
CDR3 protein: CASCRDRGLTDTQYF

V gene: TRBV4-1
clone size: .
D gene: TRBD1
J gene: TRBJ2-6
CDR3 DNA: TGCGCCAGCAGCCAAGCTCTACAGGGGGCGGCTGGGGCCAACGTCCTGACTTTC
CDR3 protein: CASSQALQGAAGANVLTF